Presented here are 5 T cell receptor beta chains from one specimen sequenced in a study of blood T cell repertoires in COVID-19. Repertoires were generated with immunoSEQ multiplex PCR, while TCRdb's copy carries only in-frame clones and drops some. This sample has roughly 300,000 clones, with roughly four fifths found just once. Sequenced: peripheral blood. Receptor source: a woman aged 50 to 65 who had recovered from COVID-19.

V gene TRBV28 combines with J gene TRBJ2-7, with D possibly matching TRBD2 (6 bases). Germline loops: CDR1 MDHEN, CDR2 SYDVKM. The ends were cut back, 2 bases at V and 4 bases at J, with 9 bases in the middle. The length of the CDR3 is 13 residues. The CDR3 DNA follows: TGTGCCAGCAGTTTAGGAGGGGAGTACGAGCAGTACTTC. Translated: CASSLGGEYEQYF.

The chain combines TRBV4-3 with TRBJ2-2, with TRBD2 identical over 8 bases. The CDR3 length is 17 residues. After removal of 1 base from V and 6 bases from J, the junction contained 10 bases not matched to a gene. The germline gives CDR1 LGHNA, CDR2 YSLEER. The CDR3: CASSQGRTSGSPGELFF. The CDR3, as DNA: TGCGCCAGCAGCCAAGGCCGGACCAGCGGGAGTCCCGGGGAGCTGTTTTTT.

The gene calls are TRBV18 and TRBJ2-3; 9 bases line up with TRBD2. Germline-derived CDR1 and CDR2 are KGHSH and LQKENI. CDR3 length: 16 amino acids. The trim removed 4 bases at V and 4 bases at J, leaving 9 bases unmatched. The CDR3 region has the DNA TGTGCCAGCTCACGCGCTAGCGGGGCCGGGGCAGATACGCAGTATTTT. This encodes CASSRASGAGADTQYF. Using reference TRBV18 and TRBJ2-3 for the parts outside the CDR3, the full variable domain is NAGVMQNPRHLVRRRGQEARLRCSPMKGHSHVYWYRQLPEEGLKFMVYLQKENIIDESGMPKERFSAEFPKEGPSILRIQQVVRGDSAAYFCASSRASGAGADTQYFGPGTRLTVL.

The chain recombines TRBV10-3 with TRBJ2-3; 10 nucleotides match TRBD2. Germline V gene lookup returns CDR1 ENHRY and CDR2 SYGVKD. The CDR3 loop spans 14 amino acids. V dropped 10 bases and J dropped 4; count of bases not matched to a gene: 8. This CDR3 is CATNQREGSDTQYF. The CDR3 bases are TGTGCCACCAATCAGCGGGAGGGGTCAGATACGCAGTATTTT.

The chain is built from TRBV27 and TRBJ1-4, with D maybe TRBD1 (5 bases). V was pared by 3 bases and J by 7 bases, with 12 bases between. CDR1 is MNHEY, CDR2 SMNVEV, per germline (reference sequence). CDR3 length equals 14 residues. The CDR3 DNA reads TGTGCCAGCAGTTTTTCGGGGGGGATTGAAAAACTGTTTTTT. Its translation: CASSFSGGIEKLFF.